A selection of T cell receptor beta chains follows, all from one sample in a study of blood T cells in healthy people across ages. TCRdb re-called the 5' RACE reads through MiXCR, storing one row per CDR3 protein. The sample has over 550,000 distinct CDR3 sequences, approximately 30% seen once. The sequenced material came from blood. These receptors were taken from a woman of 80 years or more in good health. CDR3s include the opening cysteine and the closing phenylalanine or tryptophan. Fields, in order: V gene, clone size, D gene, J gene, CDR3 protein, CDR3 DNA. D genes are given only for firm matches. Expanded clones get a size class; other rows say once, few or many, or leave the size out.

TRBV28	many	TRBD2	TRBJ2-1	CASRSGGARNEQFF	TGTGCCAGCAGGAGCGGGGGGGCCAGAAACGAGCAGTTCTTC
TRBV29-1	many	.	TRBJ2-3	CSVEVFGGWGTDTQYF	TGCAGCGTTGAAGTTTTTGGGGGGTGGGGTACAGATACGCAGTATTTT
TRBV11-3	.	TRBD1	TRBJ2-1	CASSLRGTGGNEQFF	TGTGCCAGCAGCTTAAGGGGGACAGGGGGGAATGAGCAGTTCTTC
TRBV18	few	.	TRBJ2-7	CASSPRPGPYEQYF	TGTGCCAGCTCACCCCGACCTGGCCCCTACGAGCAGTACTTC
TRBV2	many	.	TRBJ2-1	CASSGTFYNEQFF	TGTGCCAGCAGTGGGACCTTTTACAATGAGCAGTTCTTC
TRBV6-1	many	TRBD2	TRBJ2-7	CASSEAGGGKDEQYF	TGTGCCAGCAGTGAAGCCGGCGGGGGGAAAGACGAGCAGTACTTC
TRBV6-2/TRBV6-3	.	TRBD2	TRBJ2-3	CASRSREGGRDTQYF	TGTGCCAGCAGGTCCCGGGAGGGGGGGCGAGATACGCAGTATTTT
TRBV20-1	few	.	TRBJ1-2	CSAIHATYGYTF	TGCAGTGCTATACATGCAACCTATGGCTACACCTTC
TRBV6-4	few	TRBD2	TRBJ2-3	CASSERGESTDTQYF	TGTGCCAGCAGTGAACGGGGGGAAAGCACAGATACGCAGTATTTT
TRBV7-8	.	TRBD1	TRBJ1-2	CASSLARFRGSLSGGYTF	TGTGCCAGCAGCTTAGCCCGGTTCAGGGGGTCCCTTTCAGGTGGCTACACCTTC
TRBV7-8	.	TRBD2	TRBJ2-4	CASSISPGGNIQYF	TGTGCCAGCAGCATCAGTCCGGGAGGAAACATTCAGTACTTC
TRBV5-1	.	TRBD1	TRBJ2-1	CASSFAGTGTNEQFF	TGCGCCAGTAGCTTCGCTGGGACAGGGACCAATGAGCAGTTCTTC
TRBV14	.	TRBD1	TRBJ2-1	CASSRYRGGEQFF	TGTGCCAGCAGCCGATACAGGGGCGGTGAGCAGTTCTTC
TRBV27	.	.	TRBJ1-1	CASTSTGNGPMNTEAFF	TGTGCCAGCACCTCTACCGGAAATGGGCCCATGAACACTGAAGCTTTCTTT
TRBV20-1	.	.	TRBJ2-7	CSASQGFNYEQYF	TGCAGTGCTAGCCAGGGCTTTAACTACGAGCAGTACTTC
TRBV5-4	few	.	TRBJ2-3	CASSLGSGGGLSTDTQYF	TGTGCCAGCAGCTTGGGAAGTGGGGGGGGGCTTAGCACAGATACGCAGTATTTT
TRBV15	few	.	TRBJ2-5	CATSSEGGETQYF	TGTGCCACCAGCTCAGAGGGTGGAGAGACCCAGTACTTC
TRBV7-2	.	TRBD2	TRBJ2-1	CASSFSGLARHEQFF	TGTGCCAGCAGCTTTTCAGGACTAGCAAGGCATGAGCAGTTCTTC
TRBV7-9	.	.	TRBJ1-5	CASSAQGRGDQPQHF	TGTGCCAGCAGCGCGCAGGGAAGGGGTGATCAGCCCCAGCATTTT
TRBV27	.	TRBD1	TRBJ1-1	CASSQSPGQWYHEAFF	TGTGCCAGCAGTCAGAGCCCGGGACAGTGGTACCATGAAGCTTTCTTT
TRBV5-4	many	TRBD1	TRBJ2-5	CASSRGQSKETQYF	TGTGCCAGCAGCCGGGGACAGTCGAAAGAGACCCAGTACTTC
TRBV25-1	.	TRBD1	TRBJ2-5	CASRGQGATSGRETQYF	TGTGCCAGCAGAGGACAGGGGGCGACTTCGGGGAGGGAGACCCAGTACTTC
TRBV12-3/TRBV12-4	.	.	TRBJ2-7	CASSYYNRLYEQYF	TGTGCCAGCAGTTACTATAACAGACTCTACGAGCAGTACTTC
TRBV5-1	many	.	TRBJ2-3	CASSYYSRGTDTQYF	TGCGCCAGCAGCTACTACTCCCGGGGCACAGATACGCAGTATTTT
TRBV4-2	many	.	TRBJ2-5	CASSQGDRGTQETQYF	TGTGCCAGCAGCCAAGGGGACCGGGGGACCCAAGAGACCCAGTACTTC
TRBV5-1	few	.	TRBJ2-1	CASSLVLIKAGNEQFF	TGCGCCAGCAGCTTGGTTCTGATAAAGGCTGGCAATGAGCAGTTCTTC
TRBV6-1	.	.	TRBJ1-5	CASSEALPGGQPQHF	TGTGCCAGCAGTGAAGCGCTTCCGGGGGGTCAGCCCCAGCATTTT
TRBV11-1	.	TRBD1	TRBJ1-2	CASSLSPPVQTQEPGQFYGYTF	TGTGCCAGCAGCTTAAGTCCTCCGGTCCAGACCCAGGAACCGGGACAGTTCTATGGCTACACCTTC
TRBV5-1	.	TRBD1	TRBJ1-5	CASSLGQGDAQHF	TGCGCCAGCAGCTTGGGACAGGGAGACGCCCAGCATTTT
TRBV18	many	TRBD1	TRBJ2-6	CASSPTTGGGSGANVLTF	TGTGCCAGCTCACCGACGACAGGGGGTGGCTCTGGGGCCAACGTCCTGACTTTC
TRBV20-1	.	.	TRBJ2-1	CSADSAIYNEQFF	TGCAGTGCAGATTCCGCTATCTACAATGAGCAGTTCTTC
TRBV14	many	.	TRBJ1-2	CASSQGGGYTF	TGTGCCAGCAGCCAAGGGGGTGGCTACACCTTC
TRBV5-1	.	TRBD1	TRBJ1-1	CASRVDRGYMNTEAFF	TGCGCCAGCAGAGTGGACAGGGGCTACATGAACACTGAAGCTTTCTTT
TRBV2	.	.	TRBJ2-1	CASSPSRGEQFF	TGTGCCAGCAGCCCGTCCAGGGGTGAGCAGTTCTTC
TRBV7-9	many	TRBD2	TRBJ2-1	CASSLEPGGSYNEQFF	TGTGCCAGCAGCTTAGAACCCGGGGGGTCTTACAATGAGCAGTTCTTC
TRBV28	.	TRBD1	TRBJ2-2	CASRRQGGTGELFF	TGTGCCAGCCGTCGACAGGGGGGGACCGGGGAGCTGTTTTTT
TRBV27	many	.	TRBJ2-6	CASSRDLLTGGANVLTF	TGTGCCAGCAGCCGGGACCTACTCACAGGAGGGGCCAACGTCCTGACTTTC
TRBV5-5	.	.	TRBJ1-1	CASSVTGQKMVGAFF	TGTGCCAGTTCGGTTACCGGACAGAAAATGGTGGGAGCTTTCTTT
TRBV12-3/TRBV12-4	many	TRBD1	TRBJ1-2	CASTLTGGVPLMNYGYTF	TGTGCCAGCACCTTGACAGGGGGCGTACCGTTAATGAACTATGGCTACACCTTC
TRBV3-1	many	TRBD2	TRBJ2-1	CASSLRTRLGEQFF	TGTGCCAGCAGCCTTCGGACTAGGTTAGGTGAGCAGTTCTTC
TRBV6-1	few	TRBD1	TRBJ1-2	CASTLDRVRYTF	TGTGCCAGCACCCTGGACAGGGTTCGCTACACCTTC
TRBV7-2	.	.	TRBJ2-1	CASSLETLAPYNEQFF	TGTGCCAGCAGCTTAGAAACCCTAGCGCCTTACAATGAGCAGTTCTTC
TRBV14	many	.	TRBJ2-7	CASSDPSGGPLGYEQYF	TGTGCCAGCAGCGATCCATCAGGGGGGCCCCTCGGGTACGAGCAGTACTTC
TRBV9	few	TRBD2	TRBJ2-5	CASSERGREETQYF	TGTGCCAGCAGCGAGCGGGGGCGGGAGGAGACCCAGTACTTC
TRBV5-1	many	.	TRBJ2-7	CASSLETVAYEQYF	TGCGCCAGCAGCTTGGAAACGGTGGCCTACGAGCAGTACTTC
TRBV10-3	many	TRBD2	TRBJ2-3	CAIRDTGGPSTDTQYF	TGTGCCATCAGGGATACGGGGGGTCCTAGCACAGATACGCAGTATTTT
TRBV27	.	.	TRBJ2-1	CASNLRGDQSEQFF	TGTGCCAGCAACCTACGGGGTGATCAGAGTGAGCAGTTCTTC
TRBV15	many	.	TRBJ2-7	CATSSPGPGDYEQYF	TGTGCCACCAGCAGCCCGGGACCGGGCGACTACGAGCAGTACTTC
TRBV20-1	many	.	TRBJ2-5	CSATEQETQYF	TGCAGTGCTACAGAACAAGAGACCCAGTACTTC
TRBV11-2	.	.	TRBJ1-4	CASSLVAGVGTLATNEKLFF	TGTGCCAGCAGCTTAGTAGCGGGGGTGGGGACTCTCGCAACTAATGAAAAACTGTTTTTT
TRBV6-6	many	.	TRBJ2-3	CASSGNRMGADTQYF	TGTGCCAGCAGCGGGAACAGGATGGGGGCAGATACGCAGTATTTT